A selection of T cell receptor beta chains follows, all from one sample in a study of blood T cell repertoires in COVID-19. TCRdb's table, derived via immunoSEQ multiplex PCR, lists solely in-frame clones and lacks some. The sample shows 100,000 or so clones, approximately 80% of them seen only once. The sequenced sample was peripheral blood. These receptors all stem from a middle-aged man with active or convalescent COVID-19. The CDR3 runs from the conserved cysteine through the conserved F or W. The D gene is left open where the match is weak. Size tells how often a clone was seen (once, few, many) or the class of an expanded clone, and some rows leave it out.

>TRBD1|NA|TRBV4-2|TRBJ2-5
TGTGCCAGCAGCCAAGAAGGGACAGCCCAAGAGACCCAGTACTTC
CASSQEGTAQETQYF
>NA|NA|TRBV29-1|TRBJ1-2
TGCAGCGTTGAGGCTGACAACTCTAACTATGGCTACACCTTC
CSVEADNSNYGYTF
>NA|NA|TRBV7-2|TRBJ1-1
TGTGCCAGCAGCTTAACAGGGAGTTACACTGAAGCTTTCTTT
CASSLTGSYTEAFF
>NA|NA|TRBV12-3/TRBV12-4|TRBJ2-7
TGTGCCAGCAGCTCCCTAGCTACCCACGAGCAGTACTTC
CASSSLATHEQYF
>TRBD1|NA|TRBV18|TRBJ1-6
TGTGCCAGCTCACCAATGGACAGGGATATCTCACCCCTCCACTTT
CASSPMDRDISPLHF
>TRBD2|NA|TRBV6-2/TRBV6-3|TRBJ2-3
TGTGCCAGCAGTTACAGGACTAGCGGACCCTGGGAAGATACGCAGTATTTT
CASSYRTSGPWEDTQYF
>TRBD1|NA|TRBV9|TRBJ1-2
TGTGCCAGCAGCGAGAGGGGACAGAGCGGCTACACCTTC
CASSERGQSGYTF
>NA|NA|TRBV3-1/TRBV3-2|TRBJ1-3
TGTGCCAGCAGCCAATCTCTTCAGGGGCGCGGAGGAAACACCATATATTTT
CASSQSLQGRGGNTIYF
>NA|once|TRBV5-1|TRBJ1-5
TGCGCCAGCAGCTTGGACGGACAGCTCAATCAGCCCCAGCATTTT
CASSLDGQLNQPQHF
>NA|NA|TRBV18|TRBJ1-5
TGTGCCAGCTCACCAACGGGGGGGACCCAGCCCCAGCATTTT
CASSPTGGTQPQHF
>TRBD1|NA|TRBV24-1|TRBJ1-4
TGTGCCACCAGTGACCGGAGACAGGGGAAGGAAAAACTGTTTTTT
CATSDRRQGKEKLFF
>TRBD1|NA|TRBV6-5|TRBJ2-7
TGTGCCAGCAGGAAGGACAGGGGGCCCTACGAGCAGTACTTC
CASRKDRGPYEQYF
>TRBD2|NA|TRBV5-4|TRBJ2-5
TGTGCCAGCAGCCTGTTGGGACTAGCGGAGGCGGAGACCCAGTACTTC
CASSLLGLAEAETQYF
>NA|once|TRBV2|TRBJ1-1
TGTGCCATCCGAGGAATCCTGGGAGCTTTCTTT
CAIRGILGAFF
>TRBD2|NA|TRBV29-1|TRBJ2-3
TGCAGCGTTGAAGAACTACTAGCGGGAGTAGATACGCAGTATTTT
CSVEELLAGVDTQYF
>TRBD2|NA|TRBV24-1|TRBJ2-1
TGTGCCACCAGTGATGGGTTGACTAGCAATGAGGGTGAGCAGTTCTTC
CATSDGLTSNEGEQFF
>TRBD1|NA|TRBV11-2|TRBJ1-2
TGTGCCAGCAGCACGACAGGGGAATATGGCTACACCTTC
CASSTTGEYGYTF
>TRBD1|NA|TRBV29-1|TRBJ2-3
TGCAGCGCCGACCAGGGGGTGGGCACAGATACGCAGTATTTT
CSADQGVGTDTQYF
>TRBD1|NA|TRBV24-1|TRBJ2-1
TGTGCCACCAGTGACATGACAGGGGGGTACAATGAGCAGTTCTTC
CATSDMTGGYNEQFF
>NA|few|TRBV5-1|TRBJ1-4
TGCGCCAGCAGCCGTGGGGAGGGCGGTGAAAAACTGTTTTTT
CASSRGEGGEKLFF
>NA|NA|TRBV7-3|TRBJ2-1
TGTGCCAGCAGCTTAACCCGCCTGGAGAATGAGCAGTTCTTC
CASSLTRLENEQFF
>TRBD2|NA|TRBV29-1|TRBJ2-1
TGCAGCGCCAGACTAGCGGGGGACAATGAGCAGTTCTTC
CSARLAGDNEQFF
>TRBD1|NA|TRBV3-1/TRBV3-2|TRBJ1-1
TGTGCCAGCAGCCCCCGACAGGGACCTGAAGCTTTCTTT
CASSPRQGPEAFF
>TRBD2|NA|TRBV24-1|TRBJ2-3
TGTGCCACCAACCACGGGAGGGGAGGCACAGATACGCAGTATTTT
CATNHGRGGTDTQYF
>NA|medium-sized|TRBV19|TRBJ2-1
TGTGCCAGTAGTACCCTGTCTAGCTCCTACAATGAGCAGTTCTTC
CASSTLSSSYNEQFF
>NA|NA|TRBV12-3/TRBV12-4|TRBJ1-2
TGTGCCAGCTCTTTGGGGGAGGGGCCACGCTACACCTTC
CASSLGEGPRYTF
>NA|NA|TRBV30|TRBJ2-3
TGTGCCTGGAGTTTGGGAGGCACAGATACGCAGTATTTT
CAWSLGGTDTQYF
>NA|NA|TRBV2|TRBJ1-5
TGTGCCAGCAGTGAAGTACAGGCATATAGCAAGTATAGCAATCAGCCCCAGCATTTT
CASSEVQAYSKYSNQPQHF
>NA|NA|TRBV12-3/TRBV12-4|TRBJ1-4
TGTGCCAGCAGTTTTCCAGGCGAAAAACTGTTTTTT
CASSFPGEKLFF
>TRBD2|NA|TRBV28|TRBJ2-7
TGTGCCAGCAGTTTGCTTAGCGGGAGAGAAAAAGAGCAGTACTTC
CASSLLSGREKEQYF
>TRBD2|NA|TRBV3-1/TRBV3-2|TRBJ2-1
TGTGCCAGCAGCCCCCGGTGGGCTAGCGGGGGCAATGAGCAGTTCTTC
CASSPRWASGGNEQFF
>NA|NA|TRBV11-3|TRBJ2-1
TGTGCCAGCACCTCAAGCGAGGGCAATGAGCAGTTCTTC
CASTSSEGNEQFF
>TRBD1|NA|TRBV24-1|TRBJ2-1
TGTGCCACCAGTGAGTCAGGGGGCGATGAGCAGTTCTTC
CATSESGGDEQFF
>NA|NA|TRBV19|TRBJ2-7
TGTGCCAGTAGTTCCCGGGCAGGGGAGTTAAACGAGCAGTACTTC
CASSSRAGELNEQYF
>TRBD2|NA|TRBV11-3|TRBJ2-7
TGTGCCAGCAGCGGTAGCGGGAACGGCGAGCAGTACTTC
CASSGSGNGEQYF
>TRBD1|few|TRBV9|TRBJ1-1
TGTGCCAGCAGCGTTGACAGGGGGAACACTGAAGCTTTCTTT
CASSVDRGNTEAFF
>NA|few|TRBV6-1|TRBJ1-5
TGTGCCAGCAGTGAGCCTATCAGGGGTAACGATCAGCCCCAGCATTTT
CASSEPIRGNDQPQHF
>NA|NA|TRBV18|TRBJ2-7
TGTGCCAGCTCACCGACAAGGAGGGGCGTACCCTACGAGCAGTACTTC
CASSPTRRGVPYEQYF
>TRBD1|NA|TRBV9|TRBJ1-1
TGTGCCAGCAGCCCAGGGACAGGAGTAAGGTCGGACACTGAAGCTTTCTTT
CASSPGTGVRSDTEAFF
>NA|NA|TRBV18|TRBJ2-1
TGTGCCAGCTCACCACCGTCAGGGCGGCAGAATGAGCAGTTCTTC
CASSPPSGRQNEQFF
>NA|NA|TRBV18|TRBJ1-5
TGTGCCAGCTCACCAACGGGGGGTACTCAGCCCCAGCATTTT
CASSPTGGTQPQHF
>TRBD1|NA|TRBV20-1|TRBJ2-1
TGCAGTGCAAAACAGGGGTATGAGCAGTTCTTC
CSAKQGYEQFF
>NA|NA|TRBV21-1|TRBJ1-5
TGTGCCAGCAGCCGGGACTTACTCAATCAGCCCCAGCATTTT
CASSRDLLNQPQHF
>NA|NA|TRBV6-5|TRBJ2-2
TGTGCCAGCAGCCTAGGCGGGGTTACCGGGGAGCTGTTTTTT
CASSLGGVTGELFF
>TRBD1|NA|TRBV19|TRBJ1-4
TGTGCCAGTAGTATAGATGGGGACAGGGGCAAGATGAAACTGTTTTTT
CASSIDGDRGKMKLFF
>NA|NA|TRBV19|TRBJ2-3
TGTGCCAGTAGTAGAATCAGGGGGGAGGCCGGGGGAGATACGCAGTATTTT
CASSRIRGEAGGDTQYF
>TRBD1|NA|TRBV5-8|TRBJ1-5
TGTGCCAGCAGCCAACTCACAGGGGCGTGGAGCAATCAGCCCCAGCATTTT
CASSQLTGAWSNQPQHF
>TRBD1|NA|TRBV29-1|TRBJ2-2
TGCAGCGTTGAGGGACAGGGGTCCGGGGAGCTGTTTTTT
CSVEGQGSGELFF
>TRBD1|NA|TRBV27|TRBJ2-7
TGTGCCAGCAGTTCCCCGGGACAGGACCTCTACGAGCAGTACTTC
CASSSPGQDLYEQYF
>NA|NA|TRBV9|TRBJ1-1
TGTGCCAGCAGCGTGGAGGGAGGTACTGAAGCTTTCTTT
CASSVEGGTEAFF
>TRBD1|NA|TRBV19|TRBJ2-7
TGTGCCAGTATGGGGACAGGGGGGTCCGAGCAGTACTTC
CASMGTGGSEQYF
>NA|once|TRBV7-9|TRBJ2-2
TGTGCCAGCGTTAGTAACACCGGGGAGCTGTTTTTT
CASVSNTGELFF